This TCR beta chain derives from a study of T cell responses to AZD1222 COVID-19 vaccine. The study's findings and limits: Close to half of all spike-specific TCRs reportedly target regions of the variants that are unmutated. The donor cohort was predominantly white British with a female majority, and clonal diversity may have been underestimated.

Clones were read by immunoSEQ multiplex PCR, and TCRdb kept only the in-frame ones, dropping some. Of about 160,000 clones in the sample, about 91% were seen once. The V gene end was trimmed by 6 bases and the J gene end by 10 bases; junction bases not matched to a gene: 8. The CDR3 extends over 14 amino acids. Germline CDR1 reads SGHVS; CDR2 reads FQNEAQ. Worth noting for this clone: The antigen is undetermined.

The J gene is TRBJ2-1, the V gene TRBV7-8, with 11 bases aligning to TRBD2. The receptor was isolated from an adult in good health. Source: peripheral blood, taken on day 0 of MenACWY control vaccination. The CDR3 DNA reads TGTGCCAGCAGGGGGACTAGCGGACAACAAGAGCAGTTCTTC. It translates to CASRGTSGQQEQFF.